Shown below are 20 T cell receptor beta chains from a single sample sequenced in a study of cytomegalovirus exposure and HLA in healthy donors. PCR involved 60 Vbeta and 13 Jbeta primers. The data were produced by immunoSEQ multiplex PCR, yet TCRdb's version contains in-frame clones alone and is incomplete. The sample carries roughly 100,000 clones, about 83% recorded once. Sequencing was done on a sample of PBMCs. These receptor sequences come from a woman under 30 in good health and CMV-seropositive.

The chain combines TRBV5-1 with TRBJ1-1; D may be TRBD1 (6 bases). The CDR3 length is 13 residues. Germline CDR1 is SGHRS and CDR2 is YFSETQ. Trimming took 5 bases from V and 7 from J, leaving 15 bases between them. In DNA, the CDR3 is TGCGCCAGCAGACCCCCACAGGGTAGTGAAGCTTTCTTT. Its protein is CASRPPQGSEAFF.

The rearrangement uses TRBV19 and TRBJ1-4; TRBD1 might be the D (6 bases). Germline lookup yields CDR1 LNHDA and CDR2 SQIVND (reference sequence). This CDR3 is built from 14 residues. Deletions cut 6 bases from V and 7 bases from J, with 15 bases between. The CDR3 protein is CASRLQGGVEKLFF. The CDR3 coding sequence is TGTGCCAGTAGGCTACAGGGTGGGGTTGAAAAACTGTTTTTT.

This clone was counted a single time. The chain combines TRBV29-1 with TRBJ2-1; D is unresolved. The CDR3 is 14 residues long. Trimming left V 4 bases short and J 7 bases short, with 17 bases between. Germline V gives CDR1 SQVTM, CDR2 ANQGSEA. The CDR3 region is CSVGPGFKGNEQFF. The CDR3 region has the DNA TGCAGCGTTGGACCCGGGTTTAAAGGAAATGAGCAGTTCTTC.

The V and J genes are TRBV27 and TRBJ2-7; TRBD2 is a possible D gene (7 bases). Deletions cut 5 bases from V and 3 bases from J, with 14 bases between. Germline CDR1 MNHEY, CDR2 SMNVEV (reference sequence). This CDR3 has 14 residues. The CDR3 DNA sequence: TGTGCCAGCAGTAGGGGGGGGCCGAACTACGAGCAGTACTTC. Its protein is CASSRGGPNYEQYF.

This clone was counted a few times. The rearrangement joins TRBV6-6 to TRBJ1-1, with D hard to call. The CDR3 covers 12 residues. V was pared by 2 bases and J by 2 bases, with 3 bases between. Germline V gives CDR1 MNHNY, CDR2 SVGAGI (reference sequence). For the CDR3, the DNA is TGTGCCAGCAGTTACCTCAACACTGAAGCTTTCTTT. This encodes CASSYLNTEAFF.

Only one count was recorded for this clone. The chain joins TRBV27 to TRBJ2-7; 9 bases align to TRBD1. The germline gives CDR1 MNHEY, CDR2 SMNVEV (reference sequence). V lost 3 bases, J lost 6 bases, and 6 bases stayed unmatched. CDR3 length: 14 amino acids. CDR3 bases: TGTGCCAGCAGTTTTGGGACAGGGCTTCTCGAGCAGTACTTC. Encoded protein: CASSFGTGLLEQYF.

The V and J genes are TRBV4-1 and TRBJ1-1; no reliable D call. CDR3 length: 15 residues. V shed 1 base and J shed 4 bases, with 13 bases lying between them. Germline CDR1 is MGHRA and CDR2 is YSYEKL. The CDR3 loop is CASSQVFGLGTEAFF. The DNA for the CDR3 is TGCGCCAGCAGCCAAGTGTTTGGGCTGGGCACTGAAGCTTTCTTT.

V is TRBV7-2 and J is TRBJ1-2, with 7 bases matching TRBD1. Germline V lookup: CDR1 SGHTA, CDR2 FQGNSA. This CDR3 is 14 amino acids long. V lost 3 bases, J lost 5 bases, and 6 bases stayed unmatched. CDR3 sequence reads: CASSLMGQSYGYTF. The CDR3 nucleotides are TGTGCCAGCAGCTTGATGGGACAGTCATATGGCTACACCTTC.

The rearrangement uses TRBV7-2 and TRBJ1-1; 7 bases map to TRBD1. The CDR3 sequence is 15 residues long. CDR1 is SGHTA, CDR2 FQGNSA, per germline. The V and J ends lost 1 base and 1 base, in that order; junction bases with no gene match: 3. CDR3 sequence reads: CASSLERTGNTEAFF. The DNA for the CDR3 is TGTGCCAGCAGCTTAGAGCGGACAGGGAACACTGAAGCTTTCTTT.

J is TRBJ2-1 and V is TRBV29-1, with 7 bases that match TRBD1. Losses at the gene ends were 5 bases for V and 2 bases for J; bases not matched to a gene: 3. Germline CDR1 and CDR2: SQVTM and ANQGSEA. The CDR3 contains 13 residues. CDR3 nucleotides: TGCAGCGTTCCGGGACAGCCCTACAATGAGCAGTTCTTC. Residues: CSVPGQPYNEQFF.

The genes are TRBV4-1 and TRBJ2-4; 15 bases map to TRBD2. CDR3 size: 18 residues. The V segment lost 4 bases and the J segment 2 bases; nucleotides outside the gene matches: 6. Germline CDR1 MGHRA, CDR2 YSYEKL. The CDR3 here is CASSLGLAGGWPKNIQYF. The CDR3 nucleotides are TGCGCCAGCAGCCTAGGACTAGCGGGGGGGTGGCCCAAAAACATTCAGTACTTC.

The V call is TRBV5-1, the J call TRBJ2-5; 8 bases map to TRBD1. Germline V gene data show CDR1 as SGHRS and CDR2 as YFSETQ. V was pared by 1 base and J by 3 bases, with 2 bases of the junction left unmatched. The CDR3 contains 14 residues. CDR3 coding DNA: TGCGCCAGCAGCTTGTTGGGACAGGAAGAGACCCAGTACTTC. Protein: CASSLLGQEETQYF. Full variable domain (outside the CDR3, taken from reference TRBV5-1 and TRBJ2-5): KAGVTQTPRYLIKTRGQQVTLSCSPISGHRSVSWYQQTPGQGLQFLFEYFSETQRNKGNFPGRFSGRQFSNSRSEMNVSTLELGDSALYLCASSLLGQEETQYFGPGTRLLVL.

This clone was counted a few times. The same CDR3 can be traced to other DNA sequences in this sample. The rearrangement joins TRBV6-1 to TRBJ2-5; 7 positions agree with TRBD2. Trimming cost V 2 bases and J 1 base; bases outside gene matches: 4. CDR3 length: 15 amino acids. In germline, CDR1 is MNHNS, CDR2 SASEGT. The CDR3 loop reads CASSELAGGQETQYF. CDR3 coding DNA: TGTGCCAGCAGTGAATTAGCGGGTGGCCAAGAGACCCAGTACTTC.

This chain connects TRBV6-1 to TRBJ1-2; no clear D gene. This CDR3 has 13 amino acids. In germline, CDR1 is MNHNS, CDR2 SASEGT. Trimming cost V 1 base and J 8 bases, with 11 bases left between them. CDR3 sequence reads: CASSEGRERGYTF. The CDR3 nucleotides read TGTGCCAGCAGTGAAGGAAGGGAGCGGGGCTACACCTTC.

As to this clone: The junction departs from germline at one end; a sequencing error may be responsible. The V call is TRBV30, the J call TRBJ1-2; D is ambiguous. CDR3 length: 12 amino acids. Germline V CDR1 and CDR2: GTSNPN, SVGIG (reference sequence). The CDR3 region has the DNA TGTGCCTGGAGTGTACCGCCCCACGGGTTTTTCTTC. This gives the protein CAWSVPPHGFFF.

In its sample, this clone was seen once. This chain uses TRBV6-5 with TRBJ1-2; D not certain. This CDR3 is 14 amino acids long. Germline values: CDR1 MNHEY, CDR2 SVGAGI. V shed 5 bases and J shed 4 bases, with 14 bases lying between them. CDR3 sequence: CASSPLDRGYGYTF. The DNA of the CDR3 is TGTGCCAGCAGTCCGCTGGATCGGGGCTATGGCTACACCTTC.

The CDR3 loop is CASSLDRWEPQHF. In DNA, the CDR3 is TGTGCCAGCTCCCTAGACCGTTGGGAGCCCCAGCATTTT. The J gene is TRBJ1-5, the V gene TRBV6-1; D gene ambiguous. V lost 8 bases and J 8 bases, leaving 16 bases between the germline ends. Germline CDR1 and CDR2: MNHNS and SASEGT. This CDR3 has 13 residues.

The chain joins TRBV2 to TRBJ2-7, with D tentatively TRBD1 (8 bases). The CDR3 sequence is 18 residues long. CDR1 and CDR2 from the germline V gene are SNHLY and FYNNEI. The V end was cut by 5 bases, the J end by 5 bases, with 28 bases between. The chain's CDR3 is CASSYLPGGQASRDEQYF. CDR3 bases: TGTGCCAGCAGTTACCTCCCGGGGGGACAGGCGTCAAGGGACGAGCAGTACTTC.

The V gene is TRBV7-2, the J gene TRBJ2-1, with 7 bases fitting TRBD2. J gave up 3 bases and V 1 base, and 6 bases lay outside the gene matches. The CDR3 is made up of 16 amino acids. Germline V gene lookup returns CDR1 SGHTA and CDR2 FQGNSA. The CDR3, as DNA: TGTGCCAGCAGCTTAGTGGGCGGGGGAGTCTACAATGAGCAGTTCTTC. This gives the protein CASSLVGGGVYNEQFF.

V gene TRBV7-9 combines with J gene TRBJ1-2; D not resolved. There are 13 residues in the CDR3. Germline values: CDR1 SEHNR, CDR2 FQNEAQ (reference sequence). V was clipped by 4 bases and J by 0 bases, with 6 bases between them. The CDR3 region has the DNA TGTGCCAGCAGCTCTGAGTCTAACTATGGCTACACCTTC. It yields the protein CASSSESNYGYTF. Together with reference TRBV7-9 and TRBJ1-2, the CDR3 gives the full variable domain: DTGVSQNPRHKITKRGQNVTFRCDPISEHNRLYWYRQTLGQGPEFLTYFQNEAQLEKSRLLSDRFSAERPKGSFSTLEIQRTEQGDSAMYLCASSSESNYGYTFGSGTRLTVV.